One T cell receptor (beta chain) is described in this entry. The sample is drawn from a study of human T cells and chemical hapten exposure. This CDR3 spans 14 amino acids. V trimming: 4 bases; J trimming: 4 bases; junction bases outside the gene matches: 6. Time point described: patch test 2, 6 weeks after DPC sensitization. The treatment: therapeutic diphenylcyclopropenone sensitization with weekly scalp DPC. TCRdb re-derived calls from the RACE reads in MiXCR, one entry per CDR3 protein. Counted here are just over 350,000 distinct CDR3 sequences, just under 6.5% occurring once; the ten biggest clones make up around 6.1%.

The sequence derives from a woman aged 18-29 years with alopecia areata. Some clones in this sample may be carry-over from other donors' samples. The chain couples TRBV12-3 or TRBV12-4 to TRBJ2-7; TRBD1 matches 8 bases. The source was whole blood, collected in connection with sensitization to the hapten diphenylcyclopropenone (DPC). CDR3 nucleotides: TGTGCCAGCAGTTCCCAGACAGGGGTATACGAGCAGTACTTC. This encodes CASSSQTGVYEQYF.